One sample yielded the 31 T cell receptor beta chains listed below, sequenced in a study of blood T cell repertoires in COVID-19. Sequencing was performed with immunoSEQ multiplex PCR; in TCRdb, only in-frame clones are kept and a portion is missing. The sample carries 100,000 to 120,000 clones, roughly four fifths recorded once. Source material: peripheral blood. The receptors derive from an older woman with acute or convalescent COVID-19.

Comments on this clone: Other nucleotide sequences in the sample specify the same CDR3. Here the CDR3 reads CASSVSGGPTDTQYF. CDR3 nucleotides: TGTGCCAGCAGCGTGTCGGGAGGGCCCACAGATACGCAGTATTTT. This chain connects TRBV9 to TRBJ2-3, with 8 nucleotides matching TRBD2. The CDR3 is 15 amino acids. J was trimmed by 2 bases and V by 2 bases; bases with no gene match: 4. The germline gives CDR1 SGDLS, CDR2 YYNGEE. Full variable domain (outside the CDR3, taken from reference TRBV9 and TRBJ2-3): DSGVTQTPKHLITATGQRVTLRCSPRSGDLSVYWYQQSLDQGLQFLIQYYNGEERAKGNILERFSAQQFPDLHSELNLSSLELGDSALYFCASSVSGGPTDTQYFGPGTRLTVL.

There are a few counts of this clone. The chain recombines TRBV27 with TRBJ2-3; perhaps TRBD2 as D (5 bases). CDR1 MNHEY and CDR2 SMNVEV come from the germline V gene (reference sequence). There are 14 residues in the CDR3. With 7 bases removed from V and 8 bases from J, the gap between germline ends came to 19 bases. In DNA form, the CDR3 reads TGTGCCAGCACCCCCGGGGTTGAGGTTGGTACGCAGTATTTT. Amino acid sequence: CASTPGVEVGTQYF.

On this clone: The same CDR3 arises from other DNA sequences in this sample as well. The rearrangement uses TRBV28 and TRBJ1-1; 8 positions match TRBD1. Germline V gene lookup returns CDR1 MDHEN and CDR2 SYDVKM. Trimming took 2 bases from V and 4 from J; bases not matched to a gene: 0. This CDR3 is 13 amino acids long. The CDR3 DNA reads as TGTGCCAGCAGTTTACAGGGGGCCACTGAAGCTTTCTTT. Amino acid sequence: CASSLQGATEAFF.

This chain connects TRBV19 to TRBJ1-6, with unresolved D. V dropped 6 bases and J dropped 0 bases, with 9 bases sitting between them. Per germline, CDR1 LNHDA and CDR2 SQIVND (reference sequence). There are 15 residues in the CDR3. The CDR3 DNA sequence: TGTGCCAGTAGGGGCATGAGCTCCTATAATTCACCCCTCCACTTT. Its translation is CASRGMSSYNSPLHF.

This clone showed up just a few times. The chain is built from TRBV2 and TRBJ2-1; no firm D call. Germline lookup yields CDR1 SNHLY and CDR2 FYNNEI. V lost 6 bases, J lost 12 bases, and 18 bases lay in between. The CDR3 has 13 residues. Written as DNA, the CDR3 is TGTGCCAGCAGAAACCTAGGCTGGAAGGTGCAGTTCTTC. This codes for CASRNLGWKVQFF.

The chain is built from TRBV6-8 and TRBJ2-3; the match to TRBD2 covers 7 bases. The CDR3 spans 17 residues. Germline loops: CDR1 MNHGY, CDR2 SAAAGT. Germline trimming cut 0 bases from V and 2 bases from J; bases unmatched to any gene: 8. The CDR3 region is CASSYSHWGTNTDTQYF. DNA of the CDR3: TGTGCCAGCAGTTACTCCCATTGGGGGACTAACACAGATACGCAGTATTTT.

The chain joins TRBV3-1 (or the pseudogene TRBV3-2) to TRBJ2-7; D is undetermined. Germline values: CDR1 LGHDT, CDR2 YNNKEL (reference sequence). The CDR3 contains 11 residues. V lost 1 base to trimming and J lost 5 bases, with 3 bases between them. This CDR3 reads CASSQVDEQYF. The CDR3 nucleotides are TGTGCCAGCAGCCAAGTAGACGAGCAGTACTTC.

V is TRBV5-4 and J is TRBJ2-7; 15 bases are a match to TRBD2. With V trimmed by 3 bases and J by 0 bases, 10 bases remained unmatched. Germline CDR1 and CDR2: SGHNT and YYREEE (reference sequence). The CDR3 is 19 residues long. This chain's CDR3 is CASSSTGTSGRSSSYEQYF. Written as DNA, the CDR3 is TGTGCCAGCAGCTCGACCGGGACTAGCGGGAGGTCGAGCTCCTACGAGCAGTACTTC.

This chain uses TRBV4-2 with TRBJ1-2; D gene unclear. Germline assignment: CDR1 LGHNA and CDR2 YNFKEQ. The V end was cut by 0 bases, the J end by 4 bases, with 9 bases between. CDR3 length equals 14 residues. CDR3 in amino acids: CASSQDQNPYGYTF. CDR3 DNA: TGTGCCAGCAGCCAAGATCAGAACCCCTATGGCTACACCTTC.

The genes are TRBV5-6 and TRBJ1-5; TRBD1 matches 8 bases. V shed 4 bases and J 6 bases; nucleotides not matched to a gene: 6. Germline V gene sequence: CDR1 SGHDT, CDR2 YYEEEE. This CDR3 has 14 residues. The CDR3 loop reads CASSETGDSQPQHF. CDR3 in DNA: TGTGCCAGCAGCGAGACAGGGGATAGTCAGCCCCAGCATTTT.

This chain links TRBV6-5 with TRBJ2-2, with D possibly TRBD2 on 5 matching bases. The germline V and J ends were trimmed by 4 bases and 3 bases, with 15 bases remaining between them. The CDR3 sequence is 16 residues long. CDR1 MNHEY and CDR2 SVGAGI come from the germline V gene. The CDR3 reads CASSSAGSSYTGELFF. The CDR3 DNA reads as TGTGCCAGCAGTTCCGCGGGCAGTTCGTACACCGGGGAGCTGTTTTTT.

This chain uses TRBV6-5 with TRBJ2-5, with TRBD2 matching 9 bases. The CDR3 has 16 amino acids. Germline CDR1 MNHEY, CDR2 SVGAGI. The J segment lost 1 base and the V segment lost 1 base, leaving 4 bases of the junction unmatched. In DNA form, the CDR3 reads TGTGCCAGCAGTTACTGGTCTAGCGGGGTCCAAGAGACCCAGTACTTC. It yields the protein CASSYWSSGVQETQYF.

The chain joins TRBV27 to TRBJ1-5; D perhaps matches TRBD1 (5 bases). The CDR3 runs 14 residues. From germline, CDR1 is MNHEY and CDR2 SMNVEV (reference sequence). Trimming cost V 2 bases and J 1 base, with 6 bases left between them. CDR3 DNA sequence: TGTGCCAGCAGTTTACAGGGCAGCAATCAGCCCCAGCATTTT. Its protein product is CASSLQGSNQPQHF.

For the CDR3, the DNA is TGTGCCAGTAAAGTACAGGGTTTAGGGATCGGTGGCTACACCTTC. Its translation is CASKVQGLGIGGYTF. This rearrangement joins TRBV19 to TRBJ1-2, with a possible D match to TRBD1 (6 bases). V was cut by 7 bases and J by 7 bases, with 22 bases left in between. CDR3 length equals 15 residues. Germline loops: CDR1 LNHDA, CDR2 SQIVND (reference sequence).

This clone is a singleton in its sample. The rearrangement joins TRBV4-1 to TRBJ2-5; D is unresolved. CDR1 and CDR2 from the germline V gene are MGHRA and YSYEKL. The CDR3 consists of 15 residues. V dropped 4 bases and J dropped 5 bases, with 17 bases sitting between them. CDR3 sequence: CASSPLTTLRETQYF. In nucleotides, the CDR3 is TGCGCCAGCAGCCCCCTGACAACCCTACGGGAGACCCAGTACTTC.

The gene calls are TRBV4-1 and TRBJ1-5, with D unclear. Germline loops: CDR1 MGHRA, CDR2 YSYEKL. V was shortened by 2 bases and J by 0 bases, with 14 bases between the two germline ends. The CDR3 spans 17 residues. The chain's CDR3 is CASSQQNYGLSNQPQHF. In DNA form, the CDR3 reads TGCGCCAGCAGCCAACAAAACTACGGCCTTAGCAATCAGCCCCAGCATTTT.

This clone was seen once. CDR3 in amino acids: CASSVGPGEWNGYTF. The CDR3 nucleotides read TGTGCCAGCAGCGTAGGCCCGGGGGAATGGAATGGCTACACCTTC. V usage is TRBV9 and J usage is TRBJ1-2, with D perhaps matching TRBD1 (5 bases). Germline loops: CDR1 SGDLS, CDR2 YYNGEE. V lost 0 bases and J 6 bases, leaving 15 bases between the germline ends. The CDR3 runs to 15 residues.

The rearrangement uses TRBV5-1 and TRBJ2-1, with TRBD2 identical over 14 bases. This CDR3 spans 18 amino acids. Germline assignment: CDR1 SGHRS and CDR2 YFSETQ. The junction had 14 bases not matched to a gene; V was cut back by 4 bases and J by 8 bases. This CDR3 reads CASSRGLAGVLSSDEQFF. Written as DNA, the CDR3 is TGCGCCAGCAGCCGGGGACTAGCGGGAGTCTTGTCTTCGGATGAGCAGTTCTTC.

This clone has more than one count but fewer than ten. This same CDR3 is encoded by further DNA sequences in the sample. The V call is TRBV6-2 or TRBV6-3, the J call TRBJ2-1; 11 positions agree with TRBD2. The junction had 3 bases not matched to a gene; V was cut back by 5 bases and J by 3 bases. Germline V gene lookup returns CDR1 MNHEY and CDR2 SVGEGT. This CDR3 is built from 15 residues. The CDR3 is CASSAGTSGYNEQFF. The DNA of the CDR3 is TGTGCCAGCAGTGCCGGGACTAGCGGCTACAATGAGCAGTTCTTC.

V gene TRBV7-2 combines with J gene TRBJ1-3; 7 positions agree with TRBD1. The germline CDR1 and CDR2 sequences are SGHTA and FQGNSA. The CDR3 runs 16 residues. Germline trimming cut 6 bases from V and 0 bases from J; bases unmatched to any gene: 8. The CDR3 reads CASSWTGRNSGNTIYF. CDR3 DNA: TGTGCCAGCAGTTGGACAGGCCGGAACTCTGGAAACACCATATATTTT.

This clone was counted a single time. The V gene is TRBV12-3 or TRBV12-4, the J gene TRBJ1-1; D is possibly TRBD1 (6 bases). The CDR3 loop spans 12 amino acids. V shed 6 bases and J shed 6 bases, with 11 bases lying between them. The CDR3 here is CASRQGDAEAFF. CDR3 in DNA: TGTGCCAGCAGACAGGGAGACGCTGAAGCTTTCTTT.

The CDR3 sequence is CASSARTGALFSGELFF. The CDR3 region has the DNA TGTGCCAGCAGTGCCCGGACAGGGGCGTTATTTTCCGGGGAGCTGTTTTTT. The chain recombines TRBV2 with TRBJ2-2; 9 bases agree with TRBD1. This CDR3 has 17 amino acids. V shed 4 bases and J 6 bases; nucleotides not matched to a gene: 12. Germline lookup yields CDR1 SNHLY and CDR2 FYNNEI.

The chain is built from TRBV28 and TRBJ1-2; TRBD1 matches at 11 bases. The CDR3 is 14 residues long. CDR1 is MDHEN and CDR2 is SYDVKM in the germline V gene. With 6 bases clipped from V and 8 bases from J, the junction kept 8 bases outside the gene matches. CDR3 residues: CASRGTGGMSGYTF. The CDR3 bases are TGTGCCAGCAGGGGGACAGGGGGGATGAGCGGCTACACCTTC.

The chain couples TRBV13 to TRBJ1-4; tentative D call: TRBD1 (5 bases). The CDR3 runs to 15 residues. Germline CDR1 is PRHDT and CDR2 is FYEKMQ (reference sequence). V was trimmed by 5 bases and J by 8 bases, leaving 18 bases between them. CDR3 sequence (DNA): TGTGCCAGCAGCCCGGTCTCGGGGGAACGGGAAAAACTGTTTTTT. Translated: CASSPVSGEREKLFF.

The gene calls are TRBV28 and TRBJ1-1, with D possibly matching TRBD1 (5 bases). The CDR3 spans 17 residues. Germline V gene data show CDR1 as MDHEN and CDR2 as SYDVKM. With 5 bases removed from V and 4 bases from J, the gap between germline ends came to 23 bases. The CDR3: CASSPRLGLQGTTEAFF. The CDR3 DNA reads as TGTGCCAGCAGTCCGCGATTGGGACTGCAGGGTACCACTGAAGCTTTCTTT.

The V and J genes are TRBV9 and TRBJ2-3; D uncertain. V shed 4 bases and J shed 3 bases, with 15 bases lying between them. The CDR3 sequence is 15 residues long. Germline V lookup: CDR1 SGDLS, CDR2 YYNGEE. The CDR3 loop reads CASSHTTTSTDTQYF. The CDR3 DNA reads as TGTGCCAGCAGCCATACTACCACCTCGACAGATACGCAGTATTTT.

The rearrangement uses TRBV24-1 and TRBJ2-3; TRBD1 is a possible D gene (6 bases). The V end lost 9 bases, the J end lost 2 bases, and 11 bases lay between the germline ends. Germline V gene data show CDR1 as KGHDR and CDR2 as SFDVKD. The CDR3 extends over 13 amino acids. The DNA of the CDR3 is TGTGCCACCGGCGGACAGTTCACAGATACGCAGTATTTT. It specifies CATGGQFTDTQYF.

V gene TRBV21-1 combines with J gene TRBJ2-7; whether TRBD2, the table's D call, matches the DNA was not checked. TRBV21-1 is a known pseudogene. There are 16 residues in the CDR3. The CDR3 DNA reads TGTGCCAGCAGCCTAATAACTAAACCCCCGGTGTACGAGCAGTACTTC. It encodes CASSLITKPPVYEQYF.

The rearrangement joins TRBV7-2 to TRBJ2-3, with D possibly matching TRBD1 (6 bases). The length of the CDR3 is 14 residues. Trimming took off 6 bases at V and 3 bases at J, with 13 bases between the two ends. Germline values: CDR1 SGHTA, CDR2 FQGNSA. This CDR3 is CASSKFQGTDTQYF. The DNA for the CDR3 is TGTGCCAGCAGTAAATTTCAGGGGACAGATACGCAGTATTTT.

The gene calls are TRBV6-6 and TRBJ1-1; 7 bases line up with TRBD1. CDR1 is MNHNY and CDR2 is SVGAGI in the germline V gene (reference sequence). This CDR3 spans 12 amino acids. With 2 bases clipped from V and 6 bases from J, the junction kept 0 bases outside the gene matches. The CDR3 spells CASSYQGAEAFF. The CDR3 coding sequence is TGTGCCAGCAGTTACCAGGGGGCTGAAGCTTTCTTT.

The chain couples TRBV4-1 to TRBJ2-3, with 14 bases lining up with TRBD2. The CDR3 runs 19 residues. The germline CDR1 and CDR2 sequences are MGHRA and YSYEKL. V shed 4 bases and J 0 bases; nucleotides not matched to a gene: 9. CDR3 DNA sequence: TGCGCCAGCAGCCGCCCTCCCGGGACTAGCGGGGGCAGCACAGATACGCAGTATTTT. Protein sequence: CASSRPPGTSGGSTDTQYF.